One and the same sample provided the 32 T cell receptor beta chains below, sequenced in a study of T cell responses to AZD1222 COVID-19 vaccine. Some clones are missing from TCRdb's copy, which holds only in-frame ones; the method was immunoSEQ multiplex PCR. The sample carries some 120,000 clones, 88% recorded once. The material was peripheral blood, obtained on day 0 of MenACWY control vaccination. Source of these receptors: an adult in good health.

As to this clone: At the DNA level, this CDR3 is encoded by other sequences in the same sample as well. This rearrangement joins TRBV19 to TRBJ1-5; D is unresolved. CDR3 length equals 13 residues. Germline V lookup: CDR1 LNHDA, CDR2 SQIVND (reference sequence). V gave up 0 bases and J gave up 6 bases, with 6 bases separating them. In nucleotides, the CDR3 is TGTGCCAGTAGTATAGATCTAGGTCAGCCCCAGCATTTT. As protein: CASSIDLGQPQHF. The full variable domain, in which reference TRBV19 and TRBJ1-5 provide the parts outside the CDR3, is DGGITQSPKYLFRKEGQNVTLSCEQNLNHDAMYWYRQDPGQGLRLIYYSQIVNDFQKGDIAEGYSVSREKKESFPLTVTSAQKNPTAFYLCASSIDLGQPQHFGDGTRLSIL.

This clone was picked up one time. J is TRBJ1-1 and V is TRBV12-3 or TRBV12-4; D gene ambiguous. V lost 2 bases to trimming and J lost 0 bases, with 1 base between them. This CDR3 is 12 amino acids long. This chain's CDR3 is CASSLLNTEAFF. The DNA of the CDR3 is TGTGCCAGCAGTTTATTGAACACTGAAGCTTTCTTT.

The chain employs TRBV19 and TRBJ2-2; D is unresolved. The CDR3 contains 13 residues. Germline V gives CDR1 LNHDA, CDR2 SQIVND (reference sequence). V was shortened by 4 bases and J by 4 bases, with 7 bases between the two germline ends. This CDR3 reads CASSSGFTGELFF. CDR3 bases: TGTGCCAGTAGTAGTGGGTTCACCGGGGAGCTGTTTTTT. The full variable domain, with the rest looked up from reference TRBV19 and TRBJ2-2, is DGGITQSPKYLFRKEGQNVTLSCEQNLNHDAMYWYRQDPGQGLRLIYYSQIVNDFQKGDIAEGYSVSREKKESFPLTVTSAQKNPTAFYLCASSSGFTGELFFGEGSRLTVL.

The chain employs TRBV14 and TRBJ2-5; 7 positions agree with TRBD1. Trimming removed 4 bases from V and 5 bases from J; junction bases left unmatched: 7. Germline V gene data show CDR1 as SGHDN and CDR2 as FVKESK. This CDR3 spans 14 amino acids. DNA of the CDR3: TGTGCCAGCAGCCCCCCACAGGGGAAGGAGACCCAGTACTTC. Translation gives CASSPPQGKETQYF. Combining the CDR3 with reference TRBV14 and TRBJ2-5 gives the whole variable domain EAGVTQFPSHSVIEKGQTVTLRCDPISGHDNLYWYRRVMGKEIKFLLHFVKESKQDESGMPNNRFLAERTGGTYSTLKVQPAELEDSGVYFCASSPPQGKETQYFGPGTRLLVL.

This clone was detected only a few times. The junction departs from germline at one end; a sequencing error may be responsible. The rearrangement joins TRBV5-4 to TRBJ2-5, with D perhaps assigned TRBD1 or TRBD2 (5 bases each). Germline CDR1 and CDR2: SGHNT and YYREEE (reference sequence). The CDR3 has 13 amino acids. The CDR3 here is CASSSPPGASENF. DNA of the CDR3: TGTGCCAGCAGCTCGCCGCCCGGGGCCAGTGAGAACTTC.

The chain recombines TRBV6-4 with TRBJ1-6; D unresolved. V lost 0 bases and J lost 6, with 12 bases in between. This CDR3 region has 16 residues. CDR1 and CDR2 from the germline V gene are MRHNA and SNTAGT. CDR3 DNA: TGTGCCAGCAGTGACTCGAGTAGGGCGGGTAATTCACCCCTCCACTTT. The encoded protein is CASSDSSRAGNSPLHF.

This rearrangement joins TRBV5-1 to TRBJ1-1, with D hard to call. V was pared by 4 bases and J by 1 base, with 14 bases between. This CDR3 is 15 amino acids long. CDR1 and CDR2 from the germline V gene are SGHRS and YFSETQ. DNA of the CDR3: TGCGCCAGCAGCCCGTTGGACGGACGGAACACTGAAGCTTTCTTT. This translates into CASSPLDGRNTEAFF. Full variable domain (missing parts from reference TRBV5-1 and TRBJ1-1): KAGVTQTPRYLIKTRGQQVTLSCSPISGHRSVSWYQQTPGQGLQFLFEYFSETQRNKGNFPGRFSGRQFSNSRSEMNVSTLELGDSALYLCASSPLDGRNTEAFFGQGTRLTVV.

This clone was seen a single time. The genes are TRBV7-3 and TRBJ2-2, with D uncertain. The CDR3 sequence is 15 residues long. V lost 6 bases, J lost 3 bases, and 14 bases lay in between. The germline gives CDR1 SGHTA, CDR2 FQGTGA. The CDR3, as DNA: TGTGCCAGCAGTTTTTCCGTCGGCGACACCGGGGAGCTGTTTTTT. This codes for CASSFSVGDTGELFF. Variable domain in full (rest from reference TRBV7-3 and TRBJ2-2): GAGVSQTPSNKVTEKGKYVELRCDPISGHTALYWYRQSLGQGPEFLIYFQGTGAADDSGLPNDRFFAVRPEGSVSTLKIQRTERGDSAVYLCASSFSVGDTGELFFGEGSRLTVL.

This chain uses TRBV27 with TRBJ1-2; perhaps TRBD1 as D (6 bases). Germline loops: CDR1 MNHEY, CDR2 SMNVEV (reference sequence). V lost 5 bases and J lost 8, with 9 bases in between. The CDR3 is made up of 11 amino acids. CDR3 DNA sequence: TGTGCCAGCAGTCAGGGGAACGGCTACACCTTC. This sequence encodes CASSQGNGYTF.

As for this clone: As the CDR3 is not closed by the conserved phenylalanine or tryptophan, this likely results from a read error. It is unclear where the CDR3 begins or ends on the DNA, so no DNA is shown, and the CDR3 is as TCRdb lists it. The V call is TRBV21-1, the J call TRBJ2-7; TRBD2, the D gene given by the table, was not confirmed from the DNA. TRBV21-1 is termed a pseudogene. The CDR3 is 9 amino acids in total, end residues counted. The CDR3 reads CASTTDLTL.

The J gene is TRBJ1-5, the V gene TRBV28; no clear D gene. The CDR3 runs to 14 residues. V lost 6 bases to trimming and J lost 3 bases, with 12 bases between them. Germline V gives CDR1 MDHEN, CDR2 SYDVKM. CDR3 bases: TGTGCCAGCAGCCCCCCCGGCCCCAATCAGCCCCAGCATTTT. This translates into CASSPPGPNQPQHF.

The chain recombines TRBV29-1 with TRBJ2-1, with no clear D. Between the trimmed V and J ends, which lost 8 bases and 0 bases, there was a span of 14 bases. CDR3 size: 14 residues. Germline-derived CDR1 and CDR2 are SQVTM and ANQGSEA. The CDR3 reads CSLGRASSYNEQFF. The CDR3 DNA reads as TGCAGCCTGGGTAGGGCGAGCTCCTACAATGAGCAGTTCTTC.

The chain couples TRBV5-8 to TRBJ2-7; possible D gene TRBD1, 5 bases. The CDR3 contains 15 residues. Trimming took off 6 bases at V and 0 bases at J, with 16 bases between the two ends. Germline values: CDR1 SGHTS, CDR2 YDEGEE. The DNA of the CDR3 is TGTGCCAGCAACAAGCTAGGGGCCCTCTCCTACGAGCAGTACTTC. Its protein product is CASNKLGALSYEQYF. The full variable domain, rest sourced from reference TRBV5-8 and TRBJ2-7, is EAGVTQSPTHLIKTRGQQATLRCSPISGHTSVYWYQQALGLGLQFLLWYDEGEERNRGNFPPRFSGRQFPNYSSELNVNALELEDSALYLCASNKLGALSYEQYFGPGTRLTVT.

The chain couples TRBV5-1 to TRBJ1-3; possibly TRBD1 for D (5 bases). Germline CDR1 SGHRS, CDR2 YFSETQ. The CDR3 is made up of 15 amino acids. Deletions cut 4 bases from V and 2 bases from J, with 13 bases between. The DNA for the CDR3 is TGCGCCAGCAGCGCAACCGGGGGGGCTGGAAACACCATATATTTT. This encodes CASSATGGAGNTIYF.

DNA of the CDR3: TGTGCCAGCAGCCCGGACATCCTCAGCTCTGGGGCCAACGTCCTGACTTTC. Translating it yields CASSPDILSSGANVLTF. The chain is built from TRBV3-1 (or the pseudogene TRBV3-2) and TRBJ2-6; D is possibly TRBD1 (5 bases). The CDR3 covers 17 residues. Germline assignment: CDR1 LGHDT and CDR2 YNNKEL (reference sequence). V lost 4 bases to trimming and J lost 0 bases, with 13 bases between them.

This clone was counted a single time. The V and J genes are TRBV24-1 and TRBJ2-1; D not certain. The V gene lost 5 bases and the J gene lost 9 bases, with 7 bases spanning the gap. Germline values: CDR1 KGHDR, CDR2 SFDVKD. The CDR3 totals 11 residues. CDR3: CATSAGPEQFF. DNA for the CDR3: TGTGCCACCAGTGCCGGACCTGAGCAGTTCTTC.

This chain joins TRBV7-2 and TRBJ2-7; D possibly corresponds to TRBD1 (6 bases). The CDR3 totals 14 residues. CDR1 and CDR2 (germline): SGHTA, FQGNSA. The V end lost 5 bases, the J end lost 5 bases, and 16 bases lay between the germline ends. In DNA, the CDR3 is TGTGCCAGCAGCCTGGGACACGGGTCGAACGAGCAGTACTTC. Translated, it gives CASSLGHGSNEQYF.

V usage is TRBV3-1 (or the pseudogene TRBV3-2) and J usage is TRBJ1-1; TRBD1 aligns across 7 bases. V lost 4 bases and J lost 10; bases outside the gene matches: 6. CDR3 length: 12 residues. From germline, CDR1 is LGHDT and CDR2 YNNKEL (reference sequence). The CDR3: CASSPSAGGAFF. For the CDR3, the DNA is TGTGCCAGCAGCCCGTCAGCAGGGGGAGCTTTCTTT.

This clone came up once. The chain recombines TRBV30 with TRBJ2-3; D is possibly TRBD2 (6 bases). Deletions cut 1 base from V and 8 bases from J, with 13 bases between. Germline V gives CDR1 GTSNPN, CDR2 SVGIG (reference sequence). CDR3 length: 13 amino acids. The CDR3 loop reads CAWSAGFGGTQYF. The CDR3 DNA reads as TGTGCCTGGAGTGCGGGGTTCGGGGGTACGCAGTATTTT.

This chain links TRBV5-6 with TRBJ2-2; a possible D gene is TRBD1 (5 bases). CDR1 is SGHDT and CDR2 is YYEEEE in the germline V gene. CDR3 length: 15 residues. Trimming removed 6 bases at V and 6 bases at J, with 18 bases between. The CDR3 DNA sequence: TGTGCCAGCATCCTGGCCATGGCAGGGCCCGGGGAGCTGTTTTTT. Translated, it gives CASILAMAGPGELFF.

CDR3 loop: CASSSAGLNTGELFF. The CDR3 DNA reads as TGTGCCAGCAGCTCAGCAGGTCTGAACACCGGGGAGCTGTTTTTT. The rearrangement joins TRBV3-1 (or the pseudogene TRBV3-2) to TRBJ2-2, with unresolved D. There are 15 residues in the CDR3. Germline V gene sequence: CDR1 LGHDT, CDR2 YNNKEL (reference sequence). V lost 5 bases and J 1 base, leaving 11 bases between the germline ends.

The chain carries TRBV18 and TRBJ2-2, with D unresolved. The CDR3 has 15 amino acids. CDR1 and CDR2 (germline): KGHSH, LQKENI. V dropped 2 bases and J dropped 2 bases, with 9 bases sitting between them. The CDR3 spells CASSPDRHNTGELFF. In DNA, the CDR3 is TGTGCCAGCTCACCAGATCGACACAACACCGGGGAGCTGTTTTTT.

The chain employs TRBV18 and TRBJ2-2, with 7 bases lining up with TRBD1. Trimming at V came to 2 bases and at J to 3 bases, leaving 3 bases not matched to a gene. CDR1 and CDR2 from the germline V gene are KGHSH and LQKENI. This CDR3 region has 15 residues. The CDR3 DNA sequence: TGTGCCAGCTCACCAACAACAGGGGACACCGGGGAGCTGTTTTTT. It translates to CASSPTTGDTGELFF.

The chain couples TRBV2 to TRBJ2-7; 11 bases line up with TRBD2. Trimming cost V 11 bases and J 4 bases; bases outside gene matches: 7. This CDR3 is built from 13 residues. The germline V gene encodes CDR1 SNHLY and CDR2 FYNNEI. The CDR3 region has the DNA TGTGCCGTTGGGACTAGCGGCATTTACGAGCAGTACTTC. This gives the protein CAVGTSGIYEQYF.

The chain carries TRBV6-5 and TRBJ1-6; no clear D. From germline, CDR1 is MNHEY and CDR2 SVGAGI. The V end lost 6 bases, the J end lost 8 bases, and 17 bases lay between the germline ends. There are 15 residues in the CDR3. Here the CDR3 reads CASRPRLLGDSPLHF. CDR3 bases: TGTGCCAGCAGGCCCCGATTGCTCGGGGATTCACCCCTCCACTTT.

The CDR3 loop is CASSKDLVAGYNEQFF. The CDR3 DNA reads as TGTGCCAGCAGCAAAGACTTAGTGGCGGGTTACAATGAGCAGTTCTTC. The rearrangement joins TRBV21-1 to TRBJ2-1; the table gives TRBD2 as D, unverified against the DNA. TRBV21-1 is designated a pseudogene. This CDR3 has 16 residues.

The chain recombines TRBV7-9 with TRBJ2-5; 7 bases agree with TRBD2. The CDR3 runs to 17 residues. The trim removed 3 bases at V and 1 base at J, leaving 11 bases unmatched. CDR1 and CDR2 from the germline V gene are SEHNR and FQNEAQ (reference sequence). The CDR3 is CASSFSRGSRGQETQYF. CDR3 DNA: TGTGCCAGCAGCTTCAGCCGCGGGAGCCGGGGCCAAGAGACCCAGTACTTC.

The chain uses TRBV30 and TRBJ1-6, with D tentatively TRBD1 (5 bases). The length of the CDR3 is 14 residues. Per the germline V gene, CDR1 is GTSNPN and CDR2 is SVGIG (reference sequence). V was pared by 3 bases and J by 5 bases, with 11 bases between. The CDR3 spells CAWRRGTDNSPLHF. As DNA, the CDR3 is TGTGCCTGGAGAAGAGGGACGGATAATTCACCCCTCCACTTT.

This chain uses TRBV30 with TRBJ1-4; the D is unclear. This CDR3 is built from 10 residues. Germline loops: CDR1 GTSNPN, CDR2 SVGIG (reference sequence). CDR3 DNA sequence: TGTGCTGCAACTAATGAAAAACTGTTTTTT. It translates to CAATNEKLFF.

This clone has only a few counts. The V and J genes are TRBV6-5 and TRBJ1-1, with D perhaps TRBD1 (6 bases). This CDR3 is 13 amino acids long. Trimming left V 6 bases short and J 6 bases short, with 14 bases between. Germline V lookup: CDR1 MNHEY, CDR2 SVGAGI. CDR3 sequence reads: CASRKQGTAEAFF. CDR3 sequence (DNA): TGTGCCAGCAGAAAACAGGGTACGGCTGAAGCTTTCTTT.

Details on this clone: The same CDR3 arises from other DNA sequences in this sample as well. The V call is TRBV18, the J call TRBJ2-7, with D perhaps TRBD1 (6 bases). Germline V gene data show CDR1 as KGHSH and CDR2 as LQKENI. V dropped 1 base and J dropped 4 bases, with 8 bases sitting between them. The CDR3 is 13 amino acids. The CDR3: CASSPRDTYEQYF. Written as DNA, the CDR3 is TGTGCCAGCTCACCACGGGACACTTACGAGCAGTACTTC.

This clone showed up just once. This rearrangement joins TRBV2 to TRBJ2-1, with no clear D. Germline V gene sequence: CDR1 SNHLY, CDR2 FYNNEI. The CDR3 extends over 13 amino acids. V gave up 6 bases and J gave up 0 bases, with 6 bases separating them. The CDR3, as DNA: TGTGCCAGCAGCCTTAACTCCTACAATGAGCAGTTCTTC. It yields the protein CASSLNSYNEQFF.